The 13 T cell receptor beta chains presented below share a single source sample, sequenced in a study of metastatic and nonmetastatic thyroid tumors. Thyroid surgery was performed in patients who had received no treatment beforehand. TCRdb recomputed clones from the PCR reads via MiXCR. Of some 37,000 clones detected, less than 60% appear once; the ten largest clones hold around a quarter. Sequenced input: tumor tissue. The receptors here all came from a male donor with papillary thyroid cancer or a benign thyroid nodule (not recorded which). Some clones in this sample may be carry-over from other donors' samples.

This clone was seen a few times. The chain links TRBV28 to TRBJ2-7, with D hard to call. There are 12 residues in the CDR3. The germline CDR1 and CDR2 sequences are MDHEN and SYDVKM. V lost 3 bases and J 4 bases, leaving 7 bases between the germline ends. For the CDR3, the DNA is TGTGCCAGCAGTTTGGGTGATTACGAGCAGTACTTC. Its protein is CASSLGDYEQYF.

This clone was detected only a few times. The chain carries TRBV20-1 and TRBJ2-7; 7 positions agree with TRBD1. The V segment lost 4 bases and the J segment 0 bases; nucleotides outside the gene matches: 18. Germline assignment: CDR1 DFQATT and CDR2 SNEGSKA (reference sequence). CDR3 size: 18 residues. This CDR3 reads CSATGKGQSKSFSYEQYF. The DNA for the CDR3 is TGCAGTGCTACCGGGAAGGGACAGTCTAAGAGCTTCTCCTACGAGCAGTACTTC.

V gene TRBV6-1 combines with J gene TRBJ2-1; D is ambiguous. Per germline, CDR1 MNHNS and CDR2 SASEGT. This CDR3 region has 13 residues. V lost 5 bases to trimming and J lost 12 bases, with 17 bases between them. The CDR3 coding sequence is TGTGCCAGCAGTCCCCCGGCCCCCGCGTGGCAGTTCTTC. Its translation is CASSPPAPAWQFF.

The chain links TRBV14 to TRBJ1-2; a weak D match, TRBD1 (6 bases). The CDR3 consists of 15 residues. V lost 0 bases to trimming and J lost 6 bases, with 14 bases between them. CDR1 and CDR2 (germline): SGHDN, FVKESK. CDR3 DNA: TGTGCCAGCAGCCAAGATCGGGGGGCTCTGGATGGCTACACCTTC. This encodes CASSQDRGALDGYTF.

The chain has TRBV2 and TRBJ2-1; D gene unclear. In germline, CDR1 is SNHLY, CDR2 FYNNEI. The V and J ends lost 0 bases and 0 bases respectively, with 6 bases between them. There are 15 residues in the CDR3. The CDR3: CASSEAGSSYNEQFF. CDR3 bases: TGTGCCAGCAGTGAAGCCGGTTCCTCCTACAATGAGCAGTTCTTC.

The chain recombines TRBV9 with TRBJ1-1; 8 nucleotides match TRBD1. Germline V gives CDR1 SGDLS, CDR2 YYNGEE. V shed 5 bases and J 0 bases; nucleotides not matched to a gene: 3. The CDR3 runs 14 residues. The CDR3 DNA sequence: TGTGCCAGCAGTAGGACAGGGATGAACACTGAAGCTTTCTTT. Translation gives CASSRTGMNTEAFF.

In the case of this clone: Germline is not matched at one junction end, which may reflect a read error. J is TRBJ2-1 and V is TRBV7-2, with 10 bases matching TRBD2. The CDR3 is 17 residues long. CDR1 and CDR2 from the germline V gene are SGHTA and FQGNSA. The CDR3 DNA follows: TGTGCCAGCAGCGTAGCCCGGACTAGCGGACTTAACAATGAGCAGTTCTTC. It encodes CASSVARTSGLNNEQFF.

In its sample, this clone was seen a few times. The CDR3 region is CASSDPSGSTDTQYF. CDR3 nucleotide sequence: TGTGCCAGCAGTGACCCTAGCGGGAGCACAGATACGCAGTATTTT. V usage is TRBV6-4 and J usage is TRBJ2-3; 8 bases map to TRBD2. V trimming: 2 bases; J trimming: 0 bases; junction bases outside the gene matches: 1. The CDR3 runs 15 residues. Per the germline V gene, CDR1 is MRHNA and CDR2 is SNTAGT.

The chain joins TRBV7-9 to TRBJ2-3; TRBD2 might be the D (5 bases). V dropped 8 bases and J dropped 1 base, with 10 bases sitting between them. The CDR3 length is 13 residues. Germline CDR1 SEHNR, CDR2 FQNEAQ (reference sequence). The CDR3 nucleotides read TGTGCCAGCTGGCTTAGCGGCACAGATACGCAGTATTTT. This sequence encodes CASWLSGTDTQYF.

This clone was detected a few times. The chain couples TRBV5-1 to TRBJ2-7; D is perhaps TRBD2 (5 bases). Trimming took off 0 bases at V and 0 bases at J, with 13 bases between the two ends. The CDR3 is made up of 16 amino acids. Germline assignment: CDR1 SGHRS and CDR2 YFSETQ. CDR3 sequence (DNA): TGCGCCAGCAGCTTGGCCGGTACGGGATCCTCCTACGAGCAGTACTTC. Its protein is CASSLAGTGSSYEQYF.

The table lists this clone with a few counts. The chain couples TRBV6-1 to TRBJ1-1; 7 nucleotides align to TRBD1. Trimming at V came to 6 bases and at J to 5 bases, leaving 12 bases not matched to a gene. Germline V gene data show CDR1 as MNHNS and CDR2 as SASEGT. The CDR3 consists of 15 residues. Written as DNA, the CDR3 is TGTGCCAGCAGGGCCCCCCAAGGGGGCTGGACTGAAGCTTTCTTT. Its protein product is CASRAPQGGWTEAFF.

This chain links TRBV7-9 with TRBJ1-6, with 7 bases lining up with TRBD1. Losses at the gene ends were 5 bases for V and 7 bases for J; bases not matched to a gene: 5. CDR1 and CDR2 from the germline V gene are SEHNR and FQNEAQ (reference sequence). There are 14 residues in the CDR3. CDR3 DNA: TGTGCCAGCAGCCGGGACAGTCTAAATTCACCCCTCCACTTT. Its protein is CASSRDSLNSPLHF.

The gene calls are TRBV11-2 and TRBJ2-1; 8 positions match TRBD1. Trimming took 4 bases from V and 8 from J; bases not matched to a gene: 4. CDR3 length equals 13 residues. The V gene's germline CDR1 is SGHAT and CDR2 FQNNGV. The CDR3 reads CASSWDRCDEQFF. The DNA for the CDR3 is TGTGCCAGCAGCTGGGACAGGTGCGATGAGCAGTTCTTC.